What follows describes a single TCR beta chain. This sample is drawn from a study of cytomegalovirus exposure and HLA in healthy donors. The CDR3 runs to 15 residues. Germline V gives CDR1 SGDLS, CDR2 YYNGEE. V was cut by 0 bases and J by 0 bases, with 7 bases left in between. Generated by immunoSEQ multiplex PCR, the TCRdb table keeps only in-frame clones and is missing some. The sample lists 240,000 or so clones; 70% to 90% were seen once. Material: PBMCs. The chain has TRBV9 and TRBJ1-5; unclear D gene. The TCR comes from a woman between 25 and 40 years old in good health and CMV-seropositive. CDR3 nucleotide sequence: TGTGCCAGCAGCGTAGGAGGATATAGCAATCAGCCCCAGCATTTT. Protein: CASSVGGYSNQPQHF.